Below, 11 T cell receptor beta chains from the same sample are listed, as sequenced in a study of cytomegalovirus exposure and HLA in healthy donors. The repertoire was sequenced with immunoSEQ multiplex PCR; TCRdb's copy has only in-frame clones and lacks some. The sample records around 200,000 clones, approximately 86% being singletons. The sample comprised PBMCs. These receptors were obtained from a woman aged 18-29 years in good health and CMV-seronegative.

The chain employs TRBV6-1 and TRBJ2-6, with TRBD1 matching 7 bases. Trimming removed 3 bases from V and 0 bases from J; junction bases left unmatched: 8. This CDR3 has 18 amino acids. CDR1 and CDR2 (germline): MNHNS, SASEGT. The CDR3 region has the DNA TGTGCCAGCAGTGAGTTAGGGACAGCCCCCTCTGGGGCCAACGTCCTGACTTTC. Its protein product is CASSELGTAPSGANVLTF.

V and J are TRBV27 and TRBJ2-3, with a weak D call TRBD2 (6 bases). Trimming removed 6 bases at V and 8 bases at J, with 15 bases between. This CDR3 contains 13 residues. CDR1 is MNHEY, CDR2 SMNVEV, per germline (reference sequence). For the CDR3, the DNA is TGTGCCAGCAGCTTCGGGGGTTTCGGTACGCAGTATTTT. Translating gives CASSFGGFGTQYF.

The chain uses TRBV27 and TRBJ2-7, with 7 bases lining up with TRBD1. The CDR3 has 13 amino acids. V lost 10 bases, J lost 6 bases, and 12 bases stayed unmatched. Germline CDR1 MNHEY, CDR2 SMNVEV (reference sequence). CDR3 residues: CATAATGPREQYF. The CDR3 bases are TGTGCCACCGCCGCGACAGGGCCCCGCGAGCAGTACTTC.

This clone occurred a few times. The rearrangement links TRBV9 to TRBJ2-1; 12 positions match TRBD2. This CDR3 region has 19 residues. Per germline, CDR1 SGDLS and CDR2 YYNGEE. Trimming at V came to 4 bases and at J to 1 base, leaving 12 bases not matched to a gene. The chain's CDR3 is CASSPRTSGTTGSYNEQFF. Written as DNA, the CDR3 is TGTGCCAGCAGCCCCAGGACTAGCGGGACCACGGGGTCCTACAATGAGCAGTTCTTC.

The chain links TRBV2 to TRBJ1-3, with D unclear. V was clipped by 5 bases and J by 0 bases, with 11 bases between them. The CDR3 extends over 15 amino acids. Germline CDR1 SNHLY, CDR2 FYNNEI. The chain's CDR3 is CASSPDISSGNTIYF. The CDR3 DNA follows: TGTGCCAGCAGTCCCGACATAAGCTCTGGAAACACCATATATTTT.

V and J are TRBV27 and TRBJ2-1; 10 bases match TRBD2. The CDR3 totals 16 residues. V lost 5 bases to trimming and J lost 3 bases; unmatched junction nucleotides: 7. Germline loops: CDR1 MNHEY, CDR2 SMNVEV (reference sequence). The CDR3 DNA sequence: TGTGCCAGCAGTCCTAGTGGGACTAGCGACTACAATGAGCAGTTCTTC. Amino acids: CASSPSGTSDYNEQFF.

The chain couples TRBV28 to TRBJ2-7; possible D gene TRBD1, 5 bases. In germline, CDR1 is MDHEN, CDR2 SYDVKM. The CDR3 has 15 amino acids. V gave up 6 bases and J gave up 4 bases, with 19 bases separating them. CDR3 sequence: CASRQPGPRQYEQYF. CDR3 in DNA: TGTGCCAGCAGACAACCAGGGCCCCGGCAATACGAGCAGTACTTC.

The V call is TRBV11-2, the J call TRBJ1-1, with TRBD1 matching 7 bases. CDR1 is SGHAT, CDR2 FQNNGV, per germline. This CDR3 is built from 13 residues. Unmatched junction bases numbered 1, after V lost 4 bases and J lost 2 bases. CDR3 sequence reads: CASSSGGNTEAFF. The CDR3 nucleotides read TGTGCCAGCAGCTCAGGGGGAAACACTGAAGCTTTCTTT.

This clone has only one observation. The chain couples TRBV15 to TRBJ2-7, with 8 bases that match TRBD1. The CDR3 is made up of 14 amino acids. The germline V gene has CDR1 LNHNV and CDR2 YYDKDF (reference sequence). The J segment lost 2 bases and the V segment lost 5 bases, leaving 5 bases of the junction unmatched. The CDR3 sequence is CATSSRDRPYEQYF. The CDR3 DNA sequence: TGTGCCACCAGCTCAAGGGACAGGCCCTACGAGCAGTACTTC.

Written as DNA, the CDR3 is TGTGCCAGCAGTGAATGGGGTAGTCCGGGAGCCCGTGAGCAGTTCTTC. This sequence encodes CASSEWGSPGAREQFF. The chain has TRBV25-1 and TRBJ2-1; a possible D gene is TRBD2 (6 bases). Germline V gene data show CDR1 as MGHDK and CDR2 as SYGVNS. This CDR3 has 16 residues. The V end was cut by 1 base, the J end by 9 bases, with 19 bases between.

This clone was counted a few times. V usage is TRBV27 and J usage is TRBJ2-7, with D perhaps TRBD2 (5 bases). This CDR3 region has 13 residues. CDR1 and CDR2 from the germline V gene are MNHEY and SMNVEV (reference sequence). V was pared by 6 bases and J by 5 bases, with 14 bases between. The CDR3 sequence: CASRTAEDHEQYF. CDR3 DNA sequence: TGTGCCAGCAGAACAGCGGAGGACCACGAGCAGTACTTC.